The following is a T cell receptor beta chain sequence with its context. According to the study, TCR beta libraries were built with iRepertoire HTBI primers and CDR3-region Arm-PCR. The authors' processing: Samples collectively showed 62 TRBV and 11 to 15 TRBJ segments. TCRdb re-called the multiplex PCR reads with MiXCR, one entry per CDR3 protein. TCRdb's processing, not the study's, gives the V and J calls here. In the table there are approximately 400,000 distinct CDR3 sequences, 15% of which are singletons. The time point here: newly diagnosed GD, antithyroid drugs for less than 3 months. PBMC-extracted RNA yielded the TCR library. The sample originates from a study of regulatory T cells in long-lasting Graves disease. This CDR3 spans 14 amino acids. The germline V gene encodes CDR1 SEHNR and CDR2 FQNEAQ (reference sequence). Trimming removed 6 bases at V and 6 bases at J, with 14 bases between.

The same data also went into a second study, on T cells in Graves' hyperthyroidism and ophthalmopathy. That work states: Newly diagnosed hyperthyroidism, duration under 2 months, in patients aged 18 to 65. Blood held most thyroid clonotypes expanded above 0.001 frequency.

The sequence came from a woman aged 25 to 39 with Graves disease. The source material was peripheral blood mononuclear cells (PBMCs), sampled at new diagnosis, from a patient treated with antithyroid drugs. The rearrangement joins TRBV7-9 to TRBJ1-4, with D unresolved. CDR3 amino acids: CASSPEGWDEKLFF. The DNA for the CDR3 is TGTGCCAGCAGTCCAGAGGGATGGGATGAAAAACTGTTTTTT.